The subject of this entry is one TCR beta chain. Its antigen remains undetermined. It has no much larger one-base neighbor in the sample; base qualities were not kept. Enrolling through a virtual design, the prospective study's participants ranged in age from roughly 18 to 90 years and lived across approximately 25 United States geographic areas. In the prospective study, cohorts were assigned on the basis of participant-reported clinical history obtained from a screening survey and a study questionnaire. In the prospective study, whole blood, serum and a nasopharyngeal or oropharyngeal swab were collected from each participant by mobile phlebotomists. Prospective study participants could optionally give additional blood draws and questionnaires over an approximately 2-month period. Blood samples from the prospective study were shipped frozen or at room temperature prior to DNA extraction. The data belong to a study of blood T cell repertoires in COVID-19 (dated by TCRdb to 2020 to 2022). Regarding the study in general: Recovered participants in ImmuneRACE Cohort 3 were defined as having two consecutive negative NP/OP PCR tests, clearance from a healthcare professional, or resolution of symptoms. Subjects who had been exposed to COVID-19, were actively infected with it, or had recovered from it provided the deeply sampled blood TCRbeta repertoires that made up the dataset. The repertoires were released in a freely available public database intended as a resource for research on the immune response to SARS-CoV-2. The material from the prospective study consisted of cDNA or gDNA derived from T cells, B-cell-depleted T cells, or PBMCs. The collaborator samples originated in the United States, Italy and Spain and spanned the acute and convalescent phases of COVID-19. Where available, HLA class I and class II types were obtained from metadata supplied by the sample provider rather than from assay-based typing. The samples were drawn from two sources: the first 160 participants of the ongoing ImmuneRACE study, and about 1,300 subjects contributed by 6 global collaborators. Nearly every sample came with metadata listing a de-identified subject ID, COVID-19 status, age in years and sex.

TCRbeta CDR3 regions were amplified from genomic DNA using the immunoSEQ Assay, a bias-controlled multiplex PCR. The paper's processing steps were these. Nucleated cell counts per sample were estimated from amplification of reference gene primers within the assay. Sequence reads were collapsed and filtered to measure the absolute abundance of every unique TCRbeta CDR3 rearrangement. For each sample, productive Simpson clonality was calculated as the square root of Simpson's diversity index across productive rearrangements. TCRdb re-hosts the immuneACCESS table, in-frame sequences only. Its copies lack some clones; in the studies checked, an unresolved V gene accounts for under half of them, and the cause for the rest is not known. V and J calls and clone size are as listed in that table; D and trimming were resolved from the DNA. In all, the sample holds hundreds of thousands of clones, and roughly 91% of those were seen once. The ten largest clones add up to 2% to 2.5% of the sample.

Paper-wide results and their limitations: How much clinical and demographic metadata was included differed by source and by participant, and the metadata was provided uncurated.

The TCR comes from an older woman in a cohort exposed to, infected with or recovered from COVID-19 (not recorded which). Input material: PBMCs or T cells enriched from blood (not recorded which).

The DNA reads as follows: TGCGCCAGCAGCCATACGGCGGGGAGGGAAAAACTGTTTTTT. Translation gives CASSHTAGREKLFF. The chain joins TRBV4-3 to TRBJ1-4; the D gene cannot be named for sure. The CDR3 numbers 14 residues from cysteine through phenylalanine. The sequence is cut down to CDR3 DNA, 42 bases in frame from base 1. V and J lose 3 bases and 8 bases, and a span of 13 bases separates them. For CDR1 and CDR2, the germline V gene lists LGHNA and YSLEER.